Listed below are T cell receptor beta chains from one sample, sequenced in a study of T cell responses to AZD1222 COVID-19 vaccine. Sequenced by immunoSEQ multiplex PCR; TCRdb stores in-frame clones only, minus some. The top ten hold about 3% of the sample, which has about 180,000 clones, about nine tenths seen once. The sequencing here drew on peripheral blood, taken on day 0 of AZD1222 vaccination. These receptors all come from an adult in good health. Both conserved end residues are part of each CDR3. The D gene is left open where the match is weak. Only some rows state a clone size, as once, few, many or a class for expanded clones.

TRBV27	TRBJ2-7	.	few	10	TGTGCCAGCACAAGGAACGAGCAGTACTTC	CASTRNEQYF
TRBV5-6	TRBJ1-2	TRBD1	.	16	TGTGCCAGCAGCCGGGACAGGGGGCAATCAGGCTATGGCTACACCTTC	CASSRDRGQSGYGYTF
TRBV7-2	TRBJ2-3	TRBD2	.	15	TGTGCCAGCAGCTTAGTTGCGGGGGGGCCGGATACGCAGTATTTT	CASSLVAGGPDTQYF
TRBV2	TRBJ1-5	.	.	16	TGTGCCAGCAGAGAGGGGGGGAGGCGGTACAATCAGCCCCAGCATTTT	CASREGGRRYNQPQHF
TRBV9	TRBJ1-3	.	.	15	TGTGCCAGCAGCGTACGTAGTGACTCTGGAAACACCATATATTTT	CASSVRSDSGNTIYF
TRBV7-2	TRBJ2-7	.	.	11	TGTGCCAGCAGCTTTAAACGCGAGCAGTACTTC	CASSFKREQYF
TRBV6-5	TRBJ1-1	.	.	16	TGTGCCAGCAGTTACTCCGGGGCCGTGAGGGGCACTGAAGCTTTCTTT	CASSYSGAVRGTEAFF
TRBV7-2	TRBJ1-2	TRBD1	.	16	TGTGCCAGCAGCTTAGCGGGGGGACAGAGATCTTATGGCTACACCTTC	CASSLAGGQRSYGYTF
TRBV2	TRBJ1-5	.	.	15	TGTGCCAGCAGTGTAGCCAAACGGAGCAATCAGCCCCAGCATTTT	CASSVAKRSNQPQHF
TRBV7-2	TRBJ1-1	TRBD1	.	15	TGTGCCAGCAGCCTCCGACAGGGCGGGTACACTGAAGCTTTCTTT	CASSLRQGGYTEAFF
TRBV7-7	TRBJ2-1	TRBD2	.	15	TGTGCTATCGGTTCCAGCGGGGGGGCTTATAATGAGCAGTTCTTC	CAIGSSGGAYNEQFF
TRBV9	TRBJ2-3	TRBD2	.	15	TGTGCCAGCAGCGTAGTGAGCGGGGGCACAGATACGCAGTATTTT	CASSVVSGGTDTQYF
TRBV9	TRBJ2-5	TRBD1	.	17	TGTGCCAGCAGCGCCGGGACAGGGGGCGGATATAGGGAGACCCAGTACTTC	CASSAGTGGGYRETQYF
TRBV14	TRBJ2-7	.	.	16	TGTGCCAGCAGCCAAGATAGTGGGAGACACGGCTACGAGCAGTACTTC	CASSQDSGRHGYEQYF
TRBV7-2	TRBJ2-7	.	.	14	TGTGCCAGCAGCTTAGCGGGGGGCTCCTACGAGCAGTACTTC	CASSLAGGSYEQYF
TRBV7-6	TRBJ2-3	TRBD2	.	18	TGTGCCAGCAGCTTAGGGCCGGGACTATCTCGACACATTGATACGCAGTATTTT	CASSLGPGLSRHIDTQYF
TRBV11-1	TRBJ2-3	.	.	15	TGTGCCAGCAGCCGTGGGGGCGGATTCACAGATACGCAGTATTTT	CASSRGGGFTDTQYF
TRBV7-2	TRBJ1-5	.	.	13	TGTGCCAGCCAGGGTCGGGGCAATCAGCCCCAGCATTTT	CASQGRGNQPQHF
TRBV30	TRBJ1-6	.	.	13	TGTGCCAGCAACACGGGGTCATATTCACCCCTCCACTTT	CASNTGSYSPLHF
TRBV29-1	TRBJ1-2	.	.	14	TGCAGCGTGGGTGACAGGTCAGGAAACCATGGCTACACCTTC	CSVGDRSGNHGYTF
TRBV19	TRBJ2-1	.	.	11	TGTGCCAGTAGTCTCTCAGATGAGCAGTTCTTC	CASSLSDEQFF
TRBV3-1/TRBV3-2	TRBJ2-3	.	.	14	TGTGCCAGCAGCCAGCCCCGGGACACAGATACGCAGTATTTT	CASSQPRDTDTQYF
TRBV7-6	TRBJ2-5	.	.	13	TGTGCCAGCAGCTTAGCCGTGGGAGAGACCCAGTACTTC	CASSLAVGETQYF
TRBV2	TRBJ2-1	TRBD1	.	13	TGTGCCAGCTTCCAGGGGGCAGGAGGTGAGCAGTTCTTC	CASFQGAGGEQFF
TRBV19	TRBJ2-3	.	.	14	TGTGCCAGTGCCTCTCGGACAACCGCAGATACGCAGTATTTT	CASASRTTADTQYF
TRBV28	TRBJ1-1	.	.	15	TGTGCCAGCAGGTTAAGGCTGGGGGGGACCACTGAAGCTTTCTTT	CASRLRLGGTTEAFF
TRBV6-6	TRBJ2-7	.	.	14	TGTGCCAGCAGTTACTCCCAGGGGATGAACGAGCAGTACTTC	CASSYSQGMNEQYF
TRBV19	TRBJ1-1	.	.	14	TGTGCCAGTAGTCAACGGGCCACGACCTTTGAAGCTTTCTTT	CASSQRATTFEAFF
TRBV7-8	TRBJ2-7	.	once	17	TGTGCCAGCAGCTTAGAGGATTCGCGGTGGTCCTCCTACGAGCAGTACTTC	CASSLEDSRWSSYEQYF
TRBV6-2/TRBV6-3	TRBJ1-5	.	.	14	TGTGCCAGCACCCCGGACGCGTCCCACCAGCCCCAGCATTTT	CASTPDASHQPQHF
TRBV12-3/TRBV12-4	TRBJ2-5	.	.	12	TGTGCCAGCAGTTTACGTCATGAGACCCAGTACTTC	CASSLRHETQYF
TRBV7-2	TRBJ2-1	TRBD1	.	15	TGTGCCAGCAGCTTAGTGGGACAGGGAGGCAATGAGCAGTTCTTC	CASSLVGQGGNEQFF
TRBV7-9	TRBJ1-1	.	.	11	TGTGCCAGCACTCCTGGCACTGAAGCTTTCTTT	CASTPGTEAFF
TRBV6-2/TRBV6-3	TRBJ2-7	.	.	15	TGTGCCAGCAGTTACAGGCTAGCGACTACCTACGAGCAGTACTTC	CASSYRLATTYEQYF
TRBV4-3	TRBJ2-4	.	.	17	TGCGCCAGCAGCCAAGGGCTAGGGGCTGTAGCCAAAAACATTCAGTACTTC	CASSQGLGAVAKNIQYF
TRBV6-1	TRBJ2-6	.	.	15	TGTGCCAGCAGTGAAGAGGGCAGGGCGGCCAACGTCCTGACTTTC	CASSEEGRAANVLTF
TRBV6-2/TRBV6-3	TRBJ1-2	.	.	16	TGTGCCAGCAGTTACTCGAGGACGTTTGCTAACTATGGCTACACCTTC	CASSYSRTFANYGYTF
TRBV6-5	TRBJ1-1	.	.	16	TGTGCCAGCAGTTACGAACGGGGACTGATGAACACTGAAGCTTTCTTT	CASSYERGLMNTEAFF
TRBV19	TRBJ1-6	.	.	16	TGTGCCAGTAGTCCCGTGGGGGATGGGGTTAATTCACCCCTCCACTTT	CASSPVGDGVNSPLHF
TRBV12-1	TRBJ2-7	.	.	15	TGTGCCAGCCCACAAGGAAGACGGGGCAACTACGAGCAGTACTTC	CASPQGRRGNYEQYF
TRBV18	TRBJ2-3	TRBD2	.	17	TGTGCCAGCTCACCGGCTACTAGCGGGGGCCACACAGATACGCAGTATTTT	CASSPATSGGHTDTQYF
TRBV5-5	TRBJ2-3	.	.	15	TGTGCCAGCAGCATTAGGGGGGATCCCACAGATACGCAGTATTTT	CASSIRGDPTDTQYF